The 27 T cell receptor beta chains reported below all come from one sample, sequenced in a study of T cell repertoires in cytomegalovirus infection. In TCRdb, the reads were re-called with MiXCR into one record per CDR3 protein. Of roughly 280,000 distinct CDR3 sequences listed, around 9% are singletons. The sample was PBMCs. Receptors were obtained from a human donor in good health (CMV status not recorded). Some clones in this sample may be carry-over from other donors' samples.

This clonotype showed up just once. The chain uses TRBV20-1 and TRBJ2-1, with a possible D match to TRBD2 (5 bases). The CDR3 covers 15 residues. Trimming took off 1 base at V and 9 bases at J, with 19 bases between the two ends. Germline V gene sequence: CDR1 DFQATT, CDR2 SNEGSKA (reference sequence). The CDR3 nucleotides read TGCAGTGCTAGAGGGGATCTAACTAGGACGGGTGAGCAGTTCTTC. Its protein product is CSARGDLTRTGEQFF.

Many counts were recorded for this clonotype. V is TRBV7-2 and J is TRBJ1-5; no definite D call. V shed 4 bases and J shed 1 base, with 5 bases lying between them. The CDR3 is made up of 13 amino acids. The germline gives CDR1 SGHTA, CDR2 FQGNSA. The CDR3 nucleotides are TGTGCCAGCAGCTACGAGAGCAATCAGCCCCAGCATTTT. Protein sequence: CASSYESNQPQHF.

This clonotype was seen ten or more times. The chain links TRBV12-3 or TRBV12-4 to TRBJ2-7; no clear D gene. V was shortened by 2 bases and J by 4 bases, with 15 bases between the two germline ends. CDR3 length equals 15 residues. The chain's CDR3 is CASSLSRDYPYEQYF. The DNA of the CDR3 is TGTGCCAGCAGTTTATCCCGAGATTACCCGTACGAGCAGTACTTC.

The chain uses TRBV12-3 or TRBV12-4 and TRBJ2-1; D might be TRBD1 or TRBD2, each matching 6 bases. V was pared by 5 bases and J by 0 bases, with 23 bases between. The CDR3 loop spans 19 amino acids. The CDR3 sequence: CASSLRSGAVGSSYNEQFF. The CDR3 DNA reads TGTGCCAGCAGTCTAAGGTCGGGGGCAGTGGGTAGCTCCTACAATGAGCAGTTCTTC.

V gene TRBV19 combines with J gene TRBJ1-5; D is unclear. CDR1 and CDR2 (germline): LNHDA, SQIVND (reference sequence). The CDR3 runs to 13 residues. V lost 7 bases and J 12 bases, leaving 19 bases between the germline ends. In nucleotides, the CDR3 is TGTGCCAGTACCAGGACGGTCGGATGGCTCCAGCATTTT. The encoded protein is CASTRTVGWLQHF.

This clonotype was seen ten or more times. The V gene is TRBV20-1, the J gene TRBJ2-1, with a tentative D call TRBD2 (6 bases). The CDR3 spans 14 residues. V was clipped by 7 bases and J by 6 bases, with 19 bases between them. Germline CDR1 is DFQATT and CDR2 is SNEGSKA (reference sequence). The CDR3 bases are TGCAGTGGTGGGGACTCTGGGTCGAGCAATGAGCAGTTCTTC. As protein: CSGGDSGSSNEQFF.

In this sample, this clonotype turned up many times. The V call is TRBV19, the J call TRBJ2-5, with 7 bases aligning to TRBD2. The J segment lost 5 bases and the V segment lost 6 bases, leaving 12 bases of the junction unmatched. This CDR3 region has 15 residues. Germline CDR1 LNHDA, CDR2 SQIVND (reference sequence). The CDR3: CASSPRPGGGETQYF. In DNA, the CDR3 is TGTGCCAGTAGCCCCCGGCCGGGAGGAGGGGAGACCCAGTACTTC.

This clonotype was counted at least ten times. This chain joins TRBV29-1 and TRBJ2-5, with 12 positions matching TRBD2. This CDR3 region has 13 residues. Germline CDR1 is SQVTM and CDR2 is ANQGSEA. V was pared by 4 bases and J by 9 bases, with 6 bases of the junction left unmatched. As DNA, the CDR3 is TGCAGCGTTGGCCTCGGACTAGCGGGGTCCCAGTACTTC. Translation gives CSVGLGLAGSQYF.

This chain uses TRBV6-2 or TRBV6-3 with TRBJ2-3; D is perhaps TRBD1 or TRBD2 (5 bases each). The CDR3 is made up of 15 amino acids. V was shortened by 7 bases and J by 0 bases, with 14 bases between the two germline ends. Germline V gene sequence: CDR1 MNHEY, CDR2 SVGEGT. CDR3 sequence (DNA): TGTGCCAGCAAGAGGGCCCCAGGGAGCACAGATACGCAGTATTTT. This codes for CASKRAPGSTDTQYF.

This clonotype was seen at least ten times. The rearrangement links TRBV7-2 to TRBJ1-2; D might be TRBD1 (6 bases). The CDR3 is made up of 14 amino acids. CDR1 and CDR2 (germline): SGHTA, FQGNSA. Trimming took off 5 bases at V and 7 bases at J, with 17 bases between the two ends. The CDR3 reads CASSQAGGAGGYTF. In DNA, the CDR3 is TGTGCCAGCAGCCAGGCGGGGGGGGCGGGTGGCTACACCTTC. The entire variable domain, with the rest obtained from reference TRBV7-2 and TRBJ1-2, is as follows: GAGVSQSPSNKVTEKGKDVELRCDPISGHTALYWYRQSLGQGLEFLIYFQGNSAPDKSGLPSDRFSAERTGGSVSTLTIQRTQQEDSAVYLCASSQAGGAGGYTFGSGTRLTVV.

This clonotype was observed a handful of times. The V gene is TRBV18, the J gene TRBJ2-5; no reliable D call. V was shortened by 4 bases and J by 3 bases, with 6 bases between the two germline ends. The germline CDR1 and CDR2 sequences are KGHSH and LQKENI. This CDR3 has 12 residues. The CDR3 loop is CASSRIEETQYF. The CDR3 DNA sequence: TGTGCCAGCTCACGCATAGAAGAGACCCAGTACTTC.

This clonotype was picked up many times. The J gene is TRBJ2-1, the V gene TRBV11-3, with TRBD2 matching 9 bases. The V gene's germline CDR1 is SGHNT and CDR2 YENEEA. Trimming at V came to 1 base and at J to 9 bases, leaving 7 bases not matched to a gene. The CDR3 runs to 15 residues. The CDR3: CASSLGLRGGIEQFF. The CDR3 DNA reads as TGTGCCAGCAGCTTAGGCTTGCGGGGGGGCATTGAGCAGTTCTTC.

This clonotype was seen a handful of times. The chain is built from TRBV27 and TRBJ1-6; D uncertain. The CDR3 contains 15 residues. Trimming pared 7 bases from V and 7 bases from J, leaving 17 bases between. The germline gives CDR1 MNHEY, CDR2 SMNVEV (reference sequence). Here the CDR3 DNA reads TGTGCCAGCATGGTATCGGACGCGGTGAATTCACCCCTCCACTTT. Its translation is CASMVSDAVNSPLHF.

J is TRBJ2-1 and V is TRBV20-1, with 8 bases lining up with TRBD2. The CDR3 runs to 14 residues. The V and J ends lost 6 bases and 8 bases, in that order; junction bases with no gene match: 12. Germline V CDR1 and CDR2: DFQATT, SNEGSKA (reference sequence). Here the CDR3 DNA reads TGCAGTGCCGACGCCGGGACTAGGATCCATGAGCAGTTCTTC. Amino acids: CSADAGTRIHEQFF.

At least ten counts were recorded for this clonotype. The chain carries TRBV7-2 and TRBJ1-2; 8 positions match TRBD1. V was pared by 2 bases and J by 7 bases, with 9 bases of the junction left unmatched. The CDR3 contains 15 residues. Germline CDR1 is SGHTA and CDR2 is FQGNSA. CDR3 protein: CASSLPRQGPPGYTF. DNA for the CDR3: TGTGCCAGCAGCTTACCCAGACAGGGGCCCCCTGGCTACACCTTC.

This clonotype came up many times. The V gene is TRBV6-6, the J gene TRBJ1-1; 9 nucleotides agree with TRBD1. Germline V lookup: CDR1 MNHNY, CDR2 SVGAGI (reference sequence). V lost 0 bases, J lost 1 base, and 0 bases stayed unmatched. The CDR3 is 15 amino acids. CDR3 loop: CASSYSDRGNTEAFF. As DNA, the CDR3 is TGTGCCAGCAGTTACTCGGACAGGGGGAACACTGAAGCTTTCTTT.

In this sample, this clonotype turned up many times. J is TRBJ2-1 and V is TRBV7-8, with 9 bases fitting TRBD2. V lost 1 base, J lost 6 bases, and 7 bases stayed unmatched. This CDR3 is built from 16 residues. CDR1 and CDR2 from the germline V gene are SGHVS and FQNEAQ. The CDR3 DNA reads as TGTGCCAGCAGCTTAGTGAGCGGGAGGAGGTTCAATGAGCAGTTCTTC. The encoded protein is CASSLVSGRRFNEQFF.

This clonotype occurred many times. V and J are TRBV7-6 and TRBJ2-1; 9 bases are shared with TRBD2. The trim removed 1 base at V and 3 bases at J, leaving 7 bases unmatched. Germline V lookup: CDR1 SGHVS, CDR2 FNYEAQ. There are 17 residues in the CDR3. CDR3: CASSLGSLAGNYNEQFF. CDR3 in DNA: TGTGCCAGCAGCTTAGGATCCCTAGCGGGGAACTACAATGAGCAGTTCTTC.

This clonotype was found many times. The rearrangement uses TRBV6-1 and TRBJ2-3; 8 nucleotides line up with TRBD1. This CDR3 contains 13 residues. Germline CDR1 is MNHNS and CDR2 is SASEGT. J was trimmed by 3 bases and V by 7 bases; bases with no gene match: 3. CDR3 DNA: TGTGCCAGCACAGGGGGCTGGACAGATACGCAGTATTTT. Amino acids: CASTGGWTDTQYF.

The table lists this clonotype with a few counts. This chain joins TRBV19 and TRBJ2-7, with 7 bases fitting TRBD2. The germline V gene has CDR1 LNHDA and CDR2 SQIVND (reference sequence). The CDR3 runs to 16 residues. Trimming at V came to 0 bases and at J to 7 bases, leaving 12 bases not matched to a gene. CDR3 in amino acids: CASSIDTGTTLREQYF. The CDR3 DNA is TGTGCCAGTAGTATAGACACCGGGACTACTCTACGGGAGCAGTACTTC.

This clonotype has a handful of counts. The chain couples TRBV6-2 or TRBV6-3 to TRBJ2-3; no clear D gene. Germline V gene data show CDR1 as MNHEY and CDR2 as SVGEGT. The V end was cut by 1 base, the J end by 2 bases, with 10 bases between. This CDR3 contains 15 residues. CDR3 DNA sequence: TGTGCCAGCAGTTACTTACCGTTCTTCACAGATACGCAGTATTTT. This translates into CASSYLPFFTDTQYF.

The chain links TRBV15 to TRBJ1-6, with 9 bases that match TRBD1. The CDR3 is made up of 16 amino acids. J was trimmed by 6 bases and V by 2 bases; bases with no gene match: 5. CDR1 is LNHNV, CDR2 YYDKDF, per germline (reference sequence). CDR3 in amino acids: CATSRMTGGRNSPLHF. CDR3 sequence (DNA): TGTGCCACCAGCAGAATGACAGGGGGGCGTAATTCACCCCTCCACTTT.

This clonotype was counted ten times or more. V and J are TRBV12-3 or TRBV12-4 and TRBJ1-2; D not certain. The CDR3 contains 12 residues. Trimming pared 5 bases from V and 3 bases from J, leaving 7 bases between. In DNA, the CDR3 is TGTGCCAGCAGTCCAAGGGACTATGGCTACACCTTC. Its protein is CASSPRDYGYTF.

This clonotype was seen only a few times. The chain combines TRBV20-1 with TRBJ2-7, with 13 positions matching TRBD2. Germline CDR1 DFQATT, CDR2 SNEGSKA (reference sequence). The CDR3 loop spans 14 amino acids. J gave up 6 bases and V 5 bases, and 7 bases lay outside the gene matches. This CDR3 is CSALGTSGGGEQYF. The CDR3 DNA is TGCAGTGCTTTGGGCACTAGCGGGGGGGGCGAGCAGTACTTC.

V gene TRBV20-1 combines with J gene TRBJ2-2; TRBD1 matches 8 bases. From germline, CDR1 is DFQATT and CDR2 SNEGSKA (reference sequence). The V gene end was trimmed by 2 bases and the J gene end by 5 bases; junction bases not matched to a gene: 7. The CDR3 contains 15 residues. The CDR3 DNA is TGCAGTGCTAGATTCAGGGGGCAGGGGACCGGGGAGCTGTTTTTT. It codes for CSARFRGQGTGELFF.

This chain uses TRBV7-2 with TRBJ2-3; D possibly corresponds to TRBD1 (5 bases). Trimming removed 1 base at V and 4 bases at J, with 12 bases between. In germline, CDR1 is SGHTA, CDR2 FQGNSA. The CDR3 loop spans 15 amino acids. CDR3 nucleotides: TGTGCCAGCAGCTTAGAAGCCAGGGCGGCAGATACGCAGTATTTT. Translation: CASSLEARAADTQYF.

A few counts support this clonotype. J is TRBJ2-1 and V is TRBV11-3; 8 bases fit TRBD2. CDR1 SGHNT and CDR2 YENEEA come from the germline V gene. J was trimmed by 9 bases and V by 0 bases; bases with no gene match: 10. This CDR3 region has 16 residues. The CDR3 coding sequence is TGTGCCAGCAGCTTAGATGGGAGCGGGAGTGGTGGTGAGCAGTTCTTC. Amino acid sequence: CASSLDGSGSGGEQFF.